This entry describes one T cell receptor (beta chain). This CDR3 is 14 amino acids long. CDR1 and CDR2 (germline): PRHDT, FYEKMQ (reference sequence). Trimming removed 7 bases from V and 4 bases from J, with 13 bases in between. The record originates from a study of T cell changes during pregnancy in multiple sclerosis. Profiled with immunoSEQ multiplex PCR; TCRdb holds only in-frame clones, not every one. The data show tens of thousands of clones, around 89% seen once. The source was CD8+ T cells from peripheral blood mononuclear cells, collected in the first trimester of pregnancy. The chain has TRBV13 and TRBJ2-2; TRBD2 is a possible D gene (5 bases). The source of this sequence is a female donor with multiple sclerosis, enrolled in a pregnancy study. The CDR3 loop is CASTITEGTGELFF. CDR3 DNA: TGTGCCAGCACCATAACCGAGGGCACCGGGGAGCTGTTTTTT. Variable domain in full (rest from reference TRBV13 and TRBJ2-2): AAGVIQSPRHLIKEKRETATLKCYPIPRHDTVYWYQQGPGQDPQFLISFYEKMQSDKGSIPDRFSAQQFSDYHSELNMSSLELGDSALYFCASTITEGTGELFFGEGSRLTVL.